This TCR beta chain was observed in a study of cytomegalovirus exposure and HLA in healthy donors. This clone appeared a single time. The antigen is undetermined. Study-wide results and limits: The study labeled 150 to 200 TCR beta chains cytomegalovirus-associated.

Clones were sequenced by immunoSEQ multiplex PCR, and TCRdb holds only the in-frame ones, with some missing. The repertoire includes about 120,000 clones, around 85% of them detected once, and about 2% sits in the top ten. The CDR3 is made up of 16 amino acids. CDR1 and CDR2 from the germline V gene are SGHNT and YENEEA. V was pared by 1 base and J by 9 bases, with 10 bases of the junction left unmatched. This TCR came from a young woman in good health and CMV-seronegative. The chain recombines TRBV11-3 with TRBJ2-1; 9 bases are shared with TRBD2. Material: PBMCs. CDR3 nucleotides: TGTGCCAGCAGCTTAGGCGCGGGGGGGCCTCATACTGAGCAGTTCTTC. Residues: CASSLGAGGPHTEQFF. Complete variable domain (other parts from reference TRBV11-3 and TRBJ2-1): EAGVVQSPRYKIIEKKQPVAFWCNPISGHNTLYWYLQNLGQGPELLIRYENEEAVDDSQLPKDRFSAERLKGVDSTLKIQPAELGDSAVYLCASSLGAGGPHTEQFFGPGTRLTVL.